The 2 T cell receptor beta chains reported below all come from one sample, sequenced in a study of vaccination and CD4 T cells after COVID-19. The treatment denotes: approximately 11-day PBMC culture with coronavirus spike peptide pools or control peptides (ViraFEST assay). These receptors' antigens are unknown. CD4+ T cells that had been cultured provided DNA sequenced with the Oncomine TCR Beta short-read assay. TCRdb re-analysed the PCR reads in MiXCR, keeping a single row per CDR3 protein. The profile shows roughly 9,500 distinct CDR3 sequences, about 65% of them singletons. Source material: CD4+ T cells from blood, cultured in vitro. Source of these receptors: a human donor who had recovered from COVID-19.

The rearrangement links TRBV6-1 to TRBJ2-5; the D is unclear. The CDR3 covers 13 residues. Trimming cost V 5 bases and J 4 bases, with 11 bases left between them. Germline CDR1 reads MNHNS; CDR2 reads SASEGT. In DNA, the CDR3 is TGTGCCAGCAGTCCCCATTTGACAGAGACCCAGTACTTC. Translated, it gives CASSPHLTETQYF.

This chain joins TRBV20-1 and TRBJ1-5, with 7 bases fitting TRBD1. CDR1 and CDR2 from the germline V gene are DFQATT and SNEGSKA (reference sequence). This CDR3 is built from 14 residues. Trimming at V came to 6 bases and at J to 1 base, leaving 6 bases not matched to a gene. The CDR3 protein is CSAGDSRSNQPQHF. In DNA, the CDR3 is TGCAGTGCGGGGGACAGCAGAAGCAATCAGCCCCAGCATTTT.